This entry lists 6 T cell receptor beta chains sequenced from one sample in a study of blood T cell repertoires in COVID-19. Some clones are missing from TCRdb's copy, which holds only in-frame ones; the method was immunoSEQ multiplex PCR. The sample has about 120,000 clones; around 87% are singletons. Material for sequencing was peripheral blood. These receptors all come from a man between 65 and 85 years old with active or convalescent COVID-19.

The genes are TRBV11-1 and TRBJ2-5; the match to TRBD2 covers 8 bases. The CDR3 has 16 residues. Germline V lookup: CDR1 SGHAT, CDR2 FQDESV (reference sequence). V was clipped by 7 bases and J by 0 bases; unmatched bases: 10. For the CDR3, the DNA is TGTGCCAGCATCCCCGGGGGACTAGGAGACCAAGAGACCCAGTACTTC. This encodes CASIPGGLGDQETQYF. Looking up the rest from reference TRBV11-1 and TRBJ2-5 gives the full variable domain: EAEVAQSPRYKITEKSQAVAFWCDPISGHATLYWYRQILGQGPELLVQFQDESVVDDSQLPKDRFSAERLKGVDSTLKIQPAELGDSAMYLCASIPGGLGDQETQYFGPGTRLLVL.

The chain employs TRBV2 and TRBJ2-5; D is uncertain. Trimming stripped 4 bases from V and 5 bases from J, with 11 bases between. CDR1 and CDR2 from the germline V gene are SNHLY and FYNNEI. This CDR3 has 13 residues. The chain's CDR3 is CASSGPPGETQYF. The CDR3 DNA follows: TGTGCCAGCAGTGGGCCCCCCGGGGAGACCCAGTACTTC.

With respect to this clone: The germline gene is not matched at one end of the junction; a read error may be the cause. The rearrangement joins TRBV11-2 to TRBJ1-6; 7 bases line up with TRBD1. The CDR3 is 16 amino acids. Germline CDR1 is SGHAT and CDR2 is FQNNGV. This CDR3 reads CASTLNPGQLNSPLHF. In nucleotides, the CDR3 is TGTGCCAGCACCTTAAACCCGGGACAGCTTAATTCACCCCTCCACTTT. The whole variable domain, filled in from reference TRBV11-2 and TRBJ1-6, reads EAGVAQSPRYKIIEKRQSVAFWCNPISGHATLYWYQQILGQGPKLLIQFQNNGVVDDSQLPKDRFSAERLKGVDSTLKIQPAKLEDSAVYLCASTLNPGQLNSPLHFGNGTRLTVT.

The chain recombines TRBV18 with TRBJ2-4; TRBD1 aligns across 8 bases. Germline loops: CDR1 KGHSH, CDR2 LQKENI. The CDR3 runs 22 residues. Trimming removed 5 bases from V and 0 bases from J; junction bases left unmatched: 24. The CDR3: CASSGPGKQGETRAIAKNIQYF. For the CDR3, the DNA is TGTGCCAGCTCAGGACCCGGTAAACAGGGGGAGACTCGGGCTATAGCCAAAAACATTCAGTACTTC.

The CDR3 sequence is CASSYHGTSGAPPGDIQYF. DNA for the CDR3: TGTGCCAGCAGCTACCATGGGACTAGCGGAGCCCCTCCTGGGGACATTCAGTACTTC. V is TRBV5-4 and J is TRBJ2-4; 11 nucleotides align to TRBD2. The CDR3 has 19 amino acids. The V and J ends lost 3 bases and 8 bases, in that order; junction bases with no gene match: 19. CDR1 is SGHNT, CDR2 YYREEE, per germline (reference sequence). The variable domain in full, completed from reference TRBV5-4 and TRBJ2-4, reads ETGVTQSPTHLIKTRGQQVTLRCSSQSGHNTVSWYQQALGQGPQFIFQYYREEENGRGNFPPRFSGLQFPNYSSELNVNALELDDSALYLCASSYHGTSGAPPGDIQYFGAGTRLSVL.

This clone was recorded only once. This chain connects TRBV27 to TRBJ2-7, with D possibly being TRBD1 (6 bases). Germline CDR1 and CDR2: MNHEY and SMNVEV (reference sequence). The CDR3 runs to 14 residues. V was clipped by 2 bases and J by 6 bases, with 14 bases between them. The DNA of the CDR3 is TGTGCCAGCAGTTTAGGTCAGGGGATGGGCGAGCAGTACTTC. Protein product: CASSLGQGMGEQYF.